Each of the 30 T cell receptor beta chains below was sequenced from the same sample in a study of blood T cell repertoires in COVID-19 (dated by TCRdb to 2018 to 2021). The library was built by means of the immunoSEQ multiplex PCR assay. TCRdb retrieved this table from immuneACCESS and kept in-frame rearrangements only. Not all clones are present; in checked studies, unresolved V genes account for under half, and no reason is known for the remainder. The sample has about 150,000 clones on record, more than 85% of them singletons. The top ten clonotypes cover 2.5% to 3% of the sample. The sample taken for sequencing was peripheral blood. Receptors were obtained from a woman aged 80 or over with COVID-19, enrolled during active disease.

This chain uses TRBV18 with TRBJ1-5, with 11 positions matching TRBD1. CDR3 length equals 15 residues. V lost 4 bases to trimming and J lost 4 bases; unmatched junction nucleotides: 3. Per germline, CDR1 KGHSH and CDR2 LQKENI. The CDR3: CASSQDRGLNQPQHF. The CDR3 nucleotides are TGTGCCAGCTCACAGGACAGGGGGCTAAATCAGCCCCAGCATTTT.

CDR3 in DNA: TGTGCCAGCAGCCCGAAGGCGACTAGCACGCATACGCAGTATTTT. Amino acid sequence: CASSPKATSTHTQYF. The rearrangement joins TRBV7-2 to TRBJ2-3; 7 bases map to TRBD2. With 5 bases clipped from V and 7 bases from J, the junction kept 12 bases outside the gene matches. CDR1 and CDR2 (germline): SGHTA, FQGNSA. There are 15 residues in the CDR3.

This CDR3 reads CASSLAGGRGDTQYF. The CDR3 DNA sequence: TGTGCCAGCAGCTTAGCGGGAGGGAGAGGAGATACGCAGTATTTT. The rearrangement links TRBV7-2 to TRBJ2-3; 7 positions match TRBD2. Trimming removed 0 bases from V and 5 bases from J; junction bases left unmatched: 5. CDR3 length equals 15 residues. CDR1 SGHTA and CDR2 FQGNSA come from the germline V gene.

In DNA form, the CDR3 reads TGTGCCAGCAGCTTAACGGGAGGACAGGGAGGTGGCTACACCTTC. Its protein is CASSLTGGQGGGYTF. The genes are TRBV7-3 and TRBJ1-2; 8 bases are a match to TRBD1. Trimming took 0 bases from V and 7 from J; bases not matched to a gene: 7. In germline, CDR1 is SGHTA, CDR2 FQGTGA. The CDR3 extends over 15 amino acids.

The rearrangement joins TRBV5-4 to TRBJ2-7; D possibly corresponds to TRBD1 (8 bases). The V gene lost 0 bases and the J gene lost 2 bases, with 12 bases spanning the gap. Looked up from germline, CDR1 is SGHNT and CDR2 is YYREEE (reference sequence). The CDR3 loop spans 15 amino acids. CDR3 in DNA: TGTGCCAGCAGCTTGGAAACAGGGGGGGCCTACGAGCAGTACTTC. Translated, it gives CASSLETGGAYEQYF.

V is TRBV10-2 and J is TRBJ2-7; D remains ambiguous. Trimming pared 3 bases from V and 4 bases from J, leaving 7 bases between. This CDR3 is 12 amino acids long. The germline gives CDR1 WSHSY, CDR2 SAAADI. CDR3 residues: CASSEFQYEQYF. The CDR3 nucleotides are TGCGCCAGCAGTGAATTCCAGTACGAGCAGTACTTC.

V is TRBV18 and J is TRBJ1-5; weak D call: TRBD1 (5 bases). Trimming removed 2 bases at V and 2 bases at J, with 7 bases between. The CDR3 is made up of 14 amino acids. CDR1 is KGHSH and CDR2 is LQKENI in the germline V gene. The CDR3 DNA sequence: TGTGCCAGCTCACCAGGGGCGGGCAATCAGCCCCAGCATTTT. It specifies CASSPGAGNQPQHF. The full variable domain, rest sourced from reference TRBV18 and TRBJ1-5, is NAGVMQNPRHLVRRRGQEARLRCSPMKGHSHVYWYRQLPEEGLKFMVYLQKENIIDESGMPKERFSAEFPKEGPSILRIQQVVRGDSAAYFCASSPGAGNQPQHFGDGTRLSIL.

This clone appeared a single time. The chain is built from TRBV6-5 and TRBJ2-3; D unclear. CDR1 and CDR2 (germline): MNHEY, SVGAGI. This CDR3 is 15 amino acids long. The V gene lost 2 bases and the J gene lost 0 bases, with 9 bases spanning the gap. In DNA, the CDR3 is TGTGCCAGCAGTTACGCCCCAACTAGCACAGATACGCAGTATTTT. Translated, it gives CASSYAPTSTDTQYF.

The rearrangement uses TRBV9 and TRBJ2-1; D is perhaps TRBD2 (5 bases). V was trimmed by 4 bases and J by 3 bases, leaving 8 bases between them. Germline lookup yields CDR1 SGDLS and CDR2 YYNGEE. The CDR3 extends over 13 amino acids. The CDR3 nucleotides are TGTGCCAGCAGCCGCCGGGACTACAATGAGCAGTTCTTC. Amino acids: CASSRRDYNEQFF.

This clone was counted once. The V and J genes are TRBV20-1 and TRBJ2-1, with D unclear. V lost 3 bases and J 9 bases, leaving 18 bases between the germline ends. Germline-derived CDR1 and CDR2 are DFQATT and SNEGSKA (reference sequence). CDR3 size: 14 residues. CDR3 residues: CSASPVVSIGEQFF. CDR3 bases: TGCAGTGCTAGTCCGGTTGTATCCATCGGTGAGCAGTTCTTC.

In regard to this clone: The junction departs from germline at one end; a sequencing error may be responsible. The gene calls are TRBV6-1 and TRBJ1-5; unclear D gene. The CDR3 loop spans 13 amino acids. The germline gives CDR1 MNHNS, CDR2 SASEGT. Written as DNA, the CDR3 is TGTGCCAGCAGTAAAGCTCAAAATCAGCCCCAGCATTTT. This encodes CASSKAQNQPQHF.

The chain is built from TRBV6-2 or TRBV6-3 and TRBJ1-1, with 7 bases aligning to TRBD1. Germline CDR1 is MNHEY and CDR2 is SVGEGT. This CDR3 has 15 amino acids. Losses at the gene ends were 6 bases for V and 6 bases for J; bases not matched to a gene: 13. The CDR3 DNA is TGTGCCAGCAGCTCTACCACGACAGGGCTGGCTGAAGCTTTCTTT. Its protein product is CASSSTTTGLAEAFF.

The chain couples TRBV18 to TRBJ1-2; 8 bases are a match to TRBD1. Germline CDR1 reads KGHSH; CDR2 reads LQKENI. The CDR3 sequence is 14 residues long. The V and J ends lost 3 bases and 3 bases, in that order; junction bases with no gene match: 3. The CDR3 DNA sequence: TGTGCCAGCTCACCCAAGACAGGGGACTATGGCTACACCTTC. Amino acids: CASSPKTGDYGYTF.

The chain uses TRBV6-5 and TRBJ2-7; weak D call: TRBD2 (5 bases). The CDR3 has 14 amino acids. Germline CDR1 reads MNHEY; CDR2 reads SVGAGI. The germline V and J ends were trimmed by 6 bases and 3 bases, with 15 bases remaining between them. The CDR3 DNA sequence: TGTGCCAGCAGCTTAGAGGGCGGTGGCTACGAGCAGTACTTC. Its translation: CASSLEGGGYEQYF.

The chain is built from TRBV29-1 and TRBJ2-7; D is possibly TRBD1 (6 bases). Trimming removed 8 bases from V and 0 bases from J, with 17 bases in between. Germline values: CDR1 SQVTM, CDR2 ANQGSEA. CDR3 length equals 14 residues. CDR3 in DNA: TGCAGCACTCGAGGGGGTTTGAACTCCTACGAGCAGTACTTC. Translated, it gives CSTRGGLNSYEQYF.

The chain has TRBV7-8 and TRBJ2-3; the D gene is possibly TRBD2 (6 bases). Trimming removed 0 bases from V and 4 bases from J, with 11 bases in between. This CDR3 is 15 amino acids long. Germline V gene sequence: CDR1 SGHVS, CDR2 FQNEAQ. CDR3 in DNA: TGTGCCAGCAGCTTAGCCTCGACTAGGCCAGATACGCAGTATTTT. This sequence encodes CASSLASTRPDTQYF.

V usage is TRBV5-5 and J usage is TRBJ2-2, with D possibly TRBD1 on 6 matching bases. Trimming stripped 1 base from V and 1 base from J, with 8 bases between. Germline V gene data show CDR1 as SGHKS and CDR2 as YYEKEE (reference sequence). CDR3 length equals 15 residues. The CDR3 loop reads CASSLRTENTGELFF. The DNA for the CDR3 is TGTGCCAGCAGCTTGAGGACAGAGAACACCGGGGAGCTGTTTTTT.

V usage is TRBV6-4 and J usage is TRBJ2-3; TRBD2 aligns across 9 bases. The length of the CDR3 is 18 residues. Germline CDR1 reads MRHNA; CDR2 reads SNTAGT. Trimming cost V 0 bases and J 5 bases; bases outside gene matches: 12. CDR3 region: CASSDSSAAGGGVDTQYF. CDR3 nucleotides: TGTGCCAGCAGTGACTCGTCGGCAGCGGGAGGAGGTGTAGATACGCAGTATTTT.

The V gene is TRBV6-5, the J gene TRBJ1-1; D is unresolved. The CDR3 runs 14 residues. In germline, CDR1 is MNHEY, CDR2 SVGAGI. Deletions cut 6 bases from V and 2 bases from J, with 13 bases between. The CDR3 sequence: CASRNRESNTEAFF. Here the CDR3 DNA reads TGTGCCAGCAGGAACCGGGAATCTAACACTGAAGCTTTCTTT.

This clone was observed a handful of times. V gene TRBV4-2 combines with J gene TRBJ2-1; D gene unclear. CDR1 and CDR2 from the germline V gene are LGHNA and YNFKEQ. The CDR3 has 13 amino acids. V lost 0 bases, J lost 10 bases, and 10 bases lay in between. CDR3 sequence: CASSQDITREQFF. The CDR3 coding sequence is TGTGCCAGCAGCCAAGATATTACCCGGGAGCAGTTCTTC.

V and J are TRBV5-1 and TRBJ1-1; perhaps TRBD1 as D (5 bases). Germline V lookup: CDR1 SGHRS, CDR2 YFSETQ. The CDR3 totals 15 residues. V was cut by 0 bases and J by 4 bases, with 13 bases left in between. The CDR3 DNA follows: TGCGCCAGCAGCTTGGAAGGGGTTTCCGGCACTGAAGCTTTCTTT. Its translation: CASSLEGVSGTEAFF.

This clone was seen a handful of times. V and J are TRBV18 and TRBJ2-7, with 10 positions matching TRBD1. V shed 3 bases and J 2 bases; nucleotides not matched to a gene: 1. This CDR3 comprises 14 residues. CDR1 is KGHSH, CDR2 LQKENI, per germline. This CDR3 reads CASSPGQGTYEQYF. The CDR3 DNA reads TGTGCCAGCTCACCGGGACAGGGGACCTACGAGCAGTACTTC.

This chain links TRBV3-1 (or the pseudogene TRBV3-2) with TRBJ1-3, with TRBD1 matching 8 bases. The J segment lost 8 bases and the V segment lost 3 bases, leaving 6 bases of the junction unmatched. Germline V lookup: CDR1 LGHDT, CDR2 YNNKEL (reference sequence). The CDR3 extends over 14 amino acids. This CDR3 is CASSQDGTGYTIYF. As DNA, the CDR3 is TGTGCCAGCAGCCAGGACGGGACAGGATACACCATATATTTT.

The chain uses TRBV11-2 and TRBJ1-3; tentative D call: TRBD1 (5 bases). The V end lost 5 bases, the J end lost 4 bases, and 6 bases lay between the germline ends. Germline V gene data show CDR1 as SGHAT and CDR2 as FQNNGV. This CDR3 spans 12 amino acids. CDR3 in DNA: TGTGCCAGCAGCCGGGGGGGAAACACCATATATTTT. Translating gives CASSRGGNTIYF.

This chain joins TRBV4-2 and TRBJ2-1; 13 positions agree with TRBD2. From germline, CDR1 is LGHNA and CDR2 YNFKEQ. With 0 bases clipped from V and 16 bases from J, the junction kept 9 bases outside the gene matches. The CDR3 consists of 15 residues. CDR3: CASSQDGTSGNGRFF. The CDR3, as DNA: TGTGCCAGCAGCCAAGATGGGACTAGCGGGAATGGACGATTCTTC.

The rearrangement joins TRBV28 to TRBJ1-5, with D unresolved. The V end lost 2 bases, the J end lost 0 bases, and 8 bases lay between the germline ends. The CDR3 consists of 15 residues. Germline V lookup: CDR1 MDHEN, CDR2 SYDVKM. The CDR3 bases are TGTGCCAGCAGTTTAGTTGGAGATAGCAATCAGCCCCAGCATTTT. Translating gives CASSLVGDSNQPQHF.

This sequence joins TRBV10-3 and TRBJ1-5; D is uncertain. The CDR3 totals 12 residues. Germline V gives CDR1 ENHRY, CDR2 SYGVKD. Trimming stripped 11 bases from V and 3 bases from J, with 11 bases between. CDR3 in DNA: TGTGCCGCGAACAGACCCAATCAGCCCCAGCATTTT. Amino acids: CAANRPNQPQHF.

This chain joins TRBV7-2 and TRBJ2-2; perhaps TRBD2 as D (5 bases). CDR3 length: 13 residues. Looked up from germline, CDR1 is SGHTA and CDR2 is FQGNSA. V was pared by 9 bases and J by 10 bases, with 18 bases between. Here the CDR3 DNA reads TGTGCCAGTGGCCGGTCGGGAACGGTGGAGCTGTTTTTT. Translated, it gives CASGRSGTVELFF.

This chain uses TRBV5-1 with TRBJ2-3; 7 bases are a match to TRBD1. CDR1 and CDR2 from the germline V gene are SGHRS and YFSETQ. The CDR3 is made up of 16 amino acids. V was pared by 4 bases and J by 7 bases, with 15 bases of the junction left unmatched. The CDR3 DNA sequence: TGCGCCAGCAGCGCCTGGGTCGGACAGGCCGGGAATACGCAGTATTTT. Protein sequence: CASSAWVGQAGNTQYF. The full variable domain, its missing parts supplied by reference TRBV5-1 and TRBJ2-3, is KAGVTQTPRYLIKTRGQQVTLSCSPISGHRSVSWYQQTPGQGLQFLFEYFSETQRNKGNFPGRFSGRQFSNSRSEMNVSTLELGDSALYLCASSAWVGQAGNTQYFGPGTRLTVL.

The chain combines TRBV6-2 or TRBV6-3 with TRBJ2-7; TRBD1 matches at 8 bases. CDR3 length: 15 residues. Germline CDR1 MNHEY, CDR2 SVGEGT. J gave up 5 bases and V 2 bases, and 8 bases lay outside the gene matches. The CDR3 bases are TGTGCCAGCAGTTACCACGGACAGGGAGGCCACGAGCAGTACTTC. Translating it yields CASSYHGQGGHEQYF.